One TCR beta chain is described in this entry. The sample is drawn from a study of T cell responses to AZD1222 COVID-19 vaccine. The trim removed 8 bases at V and 7 bases at J, leaving 11 bases unmatched. Germline V gene data show CDR1 as SQVTM and CDR2 as ANQGSEA. The CDR3 spans 13 residues. Libraries were prepared by immunoSEQ multiplex PCR; TCRdb keeps only in-frame clonotypes and omits some of them. The table shows around 79,000 clones, with 70% to 90% occurring only once. The rearrangement joins TRBV29-1 to TRBJ2-4; 7 bases fit TRBD2. The source material was peripheral blood, sampled on day 0 of AZD1222 vaccination. The clonotype was recovered from an adult in good health. The DNA of the CDR3 is TGCAGCTCCTGGGGGGGAAGTGAGAACATTCAGTACTTC. Translating it yields CSSWGGSENIQYF.